This T cell receptor beta chain was identified in a study of blood T cells in healthy people across ages. Next came a second PCR, run for about 6 to 12 cycles, which used a sample-barcoded 5' primer along with a J-beta primer mix. Via MiXCR, TCRdb re-called the 5' RACE reads, giving one row per CDR3 protein. This sample has about a million distinct CDR3 sequences, with 35% to 40% found just once. At least ten counts were recorded for this clonotype. The germline gives CDR1 MNHEY, CDR2 SMNVEV (reference sequence). Deletions cut 0 bases from V and 1 base from J, with 4 bases between. CDR3 length: 14 amino acids.

The clonotype was recovered from a man between 18 and 35 years old in good health. The chain has TRBV27 and TRBJ2-4; D is unresolved. Material for sequencing was blood. The CDR3 DNA is TGTGCCAGCAGTTTATCGGTGGCCAAAAACATTCAGTACTTC. It specifies CASSLSVAKNIQYF.